These 21 T cell receptor beta chains came from one sample sequenced in a study of early T cells in non-severe SARS-CoV-2 infection. TCRdb re-called the 5' RACE reads with MiXCR, one entry per CDR3 protein. The table records around 71,000 distinct CDR3 sequences, 8% to 10% of them present only once. The material was whole blood, obtained at baseline. The source is an adult who was a healthcare worker with PCR-confirmed SARS-CoV-2 infection or an uninfected control (not recorded which).

A few counts support this clonotype. The chain employs TRBV2 and TRBJ2-7, with D perhaps matching TRBD1 (6 bases). This CDR3 has 14 amino acids. CDR1 SNHLY and CDR2 FYNNEI come from the germline V gene. The V end was cut by 6 bases, the J end by 0 bases, with 12 bases between. The CDR3 reads CASSARDISYEQYF. The DNA of the CDR3 is TGTGCCAGCAGCGCCCGGGACATCTCCTACGAGCAGTACTTC.

This clonotype was observed at least ten times. The chain uses TRBV4-3 and TRBJ2-6; either TRBD1 or TRBD2 may supply D (5 bases each). CDR1 LGHNA and CDR2 YSLEER come from the germline V gene. With 4 bases removed from V and 6 bases from J, the gap between germline ends came to 19 bases. The CDR3 has 17 residues. CDR3: CASSPQRDPFVANVLTF. The DNA of the CDR3 is TGCGCCAGCAGCCCCCAACGGGACCCATTTGTGGCCAACGTCCTGACTTTC.

There are many counts of this clonotype. J is TRBJ2-1 and V is TRBV7-2; D uncertain. CDR1 SGHTA and CDR2 FQGNSA come from the germline V gene. V was clipped by 4 bases and J by 6 bases, with 10 bases between them. The CDR3 is 13 amino acids. CDR3 sequence reads: CASSWLGLNEQFF. DNA of the CDR3: TGTGCCAGCAGCTGGCTAGGGCTCAATGAGCAGTTCTTC.

This clonotype was seen more than once but under ten times. The V gene is TRBV20-1, the J gene TRBJ2-7, with 9 bases fitting TRBD1. Losses at the gene ends were 5 bases for V and 6 bases for J; bases not matched to a gene: 17. The CDR3 has 16 residues. Germline V gives CDR1 DFQATT, CDR2 SNEGSKA (reference sequence). CDR3 amino acids: CSAPTPWDREPGEQYF. DNA of the CDR3: TGCAGTGCTCCAACCCCGTGGGACAGGGAGCCGGGCGAGCAGTACTTC.

This clonotype came up a few times. The rearrangement uses TRBV2 and TRBJ1-6, with D maybe TRBD1 (5 bases). V lost 6 bases to trimming and J lost 5 bases, with 8 bases between them. The CDR3 sequence is 13 residues long. CDR1 is SNHLY and CDR2 is FYNNEI in the germline V gene. The CDR3 DNA is TGTGCCAGCAGCCGACAGCATAATTCACCCCTCCACTTT. Its protein is CASSRQHNSPLHF.

This clonotype was seen a handful of times. The chain recombines TRBV7-6 with TRBJ2-7, with TRBD2 matching 10 bases. Trimming took 0 bases from V and 1 from J; bases not matched to a gene: 9. This CDR3 is built from 18 residues. Germline V lookup: CDR1 SGHVS, CDR2 FNYEAQ. The CDR3 sequence is CASSLALKLAGLSYEQYF. In DNA, the CDR3 is TGTGCCAGCAGCTTAGCACTAAAACTAGCGGGACTGTCCTACGAGCAGTACTTC.

This clonotype was seen at least ten times. The chain is built from TRBV28 and TRBJ2-5; 7 nucleotides line up with TRBD1. The CDR3 consists of 13 residues. V lost 4 bases to trimming and J lost 4 bases; unmatched junction nucleotides: 3. Per germline, CDR1 MDHEN and CDR2 SYDVKM. DNA for the CDR3: TGTGCCAGCAGTTGGACAGGAATAGAGACCCAGTACTTC. Its protein product is CASSWTGIETQYF.

The chain links TRBV27 to TRBJ1-2; TRBD1 matches 7 bases. CDR3 length equals 15 residues. Germline assignment: CDR1 MNHEY and CDR2 SMNVEV (reference sequence). The junction had 7 bases not matched to a gene; V was cut back by 4 bases and J by 2 bases. The chain's CDR3 is CASSSSGGRNYGYTF. The CDR3 region has the DNA TGTGCCAGCAGTTCCTCAGGGGGGAGGAACTATGGCTACACCTTC.

This clonotype has a handful of counts. The chain uses TRBV6-6 and TRBJ2-7, with 14 bases lining up with TRBD2. V lost 6 bases and J lost 2; bases outside the gene matches: 6. Per germline, CDR1 MNHNY and CDR2 SVGAGI (reference sequence). This CDR3 is built from 16 residues. CDR3 loop: CASSLATSGRAYEQYF. The CDR3 DNA follows: TGTGCCAGCAGCCTTGCGACTAGCGGGAGGGCCTACGAGCAGTACTTC.

This clonotype was detected a few times. The chain combines TRBV28 with TRBJ2-5, with no clear D. This CDR3 is 14 amino acids long. Looked up from germline, CDR1 is MDHEN and CDR2 is SYDVKM. The germline V and J ends were trimmed by 2 bases and 1 base, with 8 bases remaining between them. CDR3 region: CASSLGGSQETQYF. The CDR3 DNA reads as TGTGCCAGCAGTTTAGGCGGAAGCCAAGAGACCCAGTACTTC. Filled out from reference TRBV28 and TRBJ2-5, the complete variable domain reads DVKVTQSSRYLVKRTGEKVFLECVQDMDHENMFWYRQDPGLGLRLIYFSYDVKMKEKGDIPEGYSVSREKKERFSLILESASTNQTSMYLCASSLGGSQETQYFGPGTRLLVL.

Turning to this clonotype: A junction end diverges from the germline sequence, so it may reflect a read error. This rearrangement joins TRBV7-9 to TRBJ2-7; TRBD1 is a possible D gene (6 bases). The CDR3 extends over 14 amino acids. Germline CDR1 is SEHNR and CDR2 is FQNEAQ (reference sequence). The DNA of the CDR3 is TGTGCCAGCAGCGGACGACAGGAGCTCTACAAGCAGTACTTC. This translates into CASSGRQELYKQYF.

This clonotype was seen a handful of times. The chain recombines TRBV19 with TRBJ2-1, with 7 bases lining up with TRBD2. The CDR3 covers 16 residues. Germline trimming cut 7 bases from V and 3 bases from J; bases unmatched to any gene: 12. CDR1 and CDR2 (germline): LNHDA, SQIVND (reference sequence). CDR3 protein: CASTMGGGSLYNEQFF. In nucleotides, the CDR3 is TGTGCCAGTACTATGGGAGGCGGGAGTCTCTACAATGAGCAGTTCTTC. The full variable domain, its missing parts supplied by reference TRBV19 and TRBJ2-1, is DGGITQSPKYLFRKEGQNVTLSCEQNLNHDAMYWYRQDPGQGLRLIYYSQIVNDFQKGDIAEGYSVSREKKESFPLTVTSAQKNPTAFYLCASTMGGGSLYNEQFFGPGTRLTVL.

This clonotype was seen at least ten times. J is TRBJ2-5 and V is TRBV7-2, with 9 bases lining up with TRBD1. Trimming removed 4 bases from V and 4 bases from J; junction bases left unmatched: 16. Germline lookup yields CDR1 SGHTA and CDR2 FQGNSA. The CDR3 loop spans 18 amino acids. The CDR3 is CASSSEPLNRGPGETQYF. The DNA for the CDR3 is TGTGCCAGCAGCTCCGAGCCTTTAAACAGGGGGCCGGGAGAGACCCAGTACTTC.

J is TRBJ2-7 and V is TRBV7-2; D is tentatively TRBD1 or TRBD2 (5 bases each). The V gene lost 5 bases and the J gene lost 5 bases, with 19 bases spanning the gap. Germline V gives CDR1 SGHTA, CDR2 FQGNSA. This CDR3 contains 15 residues. DNA of the CDR3: TGTGCCAGCAGCCTCAGCGCAGGGCCTAGCCACGAGCAGTACTTC. This gives the protein CASSLSAGPSHEQYF.

The CDR3 loop reads CASSQAAKLSPLHF. The CDR3 DNA sequence: TGTGCCAGCAGCCAAGCCGCGAAACTTTCACCCCTCCACTTT. This chain connects TRBV3-1 to TRBJ1-6; D is uncertain. The V and J ends lost 1 base and 9 bases respectively, with 10 bases between them. The CDR3 contains 14 residues. Per the germline V gene, CDR1 is LGHDT and CDR2 is YNNKEL (reference sequence).

The V call is TRBV7-8, the J call TRBJ1-6; 9 bases are shared with TRBD1. Germline loops: CDR1 SGHVS, CDR2 FQNEAQ. The CDR3 covers 15 residues. V gave up 3 bases and J gave up 10 bases; unmatched junction bases: 7. This CDR3 is CASSFGQGIGSPLHF. The CDR3 bases are TGTGCCAGCAGCTTTGGACAGGGGATTGGGTCACCCCTCCACTTT.

The chain links TRBV12-3 or TRBV12-4 to TRBJ1-4; D unclear. Trimming removed 1 base from V and 8 bases from J, with 11 bases in between. This CDR3 is built from 14 residues. CDR3 coding DNA: TGTGCCAGCAGTTTAGGACCCGGCCGAGAAAAACTGTTTTTT. Translating gives CASSLGPGREKLFF.

This clonotype was seen ten or more times. V gene TRBV20-1 combines with J gene TRBJ1-2, with 7 bases identical to TRBD1. This CDR3 has 14 residues. The germline CDR1 and CDR2 sequences are DFQATT and SNEGSKA (reference sequence). Trimming took 5 bases from V and 3 from J; bases not matched to a gene: 9. The CDR3 bases are TGCAGTGCTTGGATCCAGGGGGGAGACTATGGCTACACCTTC. Protein product: CSAWIQGGDYGYTF.

This clonotype has only a few counts. The J gene is TRBJ2-5, the V gene TRBV11-2, with D perhaps matching TRBD1 (6 bases). Germline V lookup: CDR1 SGHAT, CDR2 FQNNGV. The CDR3 is 15 residues long. V lost 0 bases, J lost 7 bases, and 15 bases lay in between. CDR3 coding DNA: TGTGCCAGCAGCTTAGAGCTGGGGGCGCCGGGGACCCAGTACTTC. This sequence encodes CASSLELGAPGTQYF.

The chain has TRBV28 and TRBJ1-3, with TRBD1 matching over 8 bases. CDR1 and CDR2 (germline): MDHEN, SYDVKM. This CDR3 is built from 18 residues. Trimming removed 3 bases from V and 8 bases from J; junction bases left unmatched: 18. The CDR3 sequence is CASSFGIGRGLALHTIYF. The DNA of the CDR3 is TGTGCCAGCAGTTTTGGAATCGGCAGGGGGCTGGCGTTACACACCATATATTTT.

The CDR3 nucleotides are TGTGCCAGCAGCTTACGCGGGACAATTGGAGGCTACACCTTC. Translating it yields CASSLRGTIGGYTF. V usage is TRBV7-9 and J usage is TRBJ1-2; possible D gene TRBD1, 6 bases. The CDR3 is 14 amino acids. V was shortened by 2 bases and J by 8 bases, with 15 bases between the two germline ends. Germline V gene sequence: CDR1 SEHNR, CDR2 FQNEAQ (reference sequence).